This TCR beta chain was captured by sequencing in a study of a mutant IDH1 vaccine in newly diagnosed glioma. Study as a whole: Before enrollment, patients got radiotherapy alone, temozolomide alone, or mostly the combination.

Comment on this clone: Its target is unknown.

The CDR3 covers 14 residues. After removal of 4 bases from V and 1 base from J, the junction contained 4 bases not matched to a gene. Per germline, CDR1 GTSNPN and CDR2 SVGIG (reference sequence). Time point described: week 11, during vaccination. Each dose of the vaccine consisted of 300 ug of mutant IDH1 20-mer peptide, with topical imiquimod. Profiled with immunoSEQ multiplex PCR; TCRdb holds only in-frame clones, not every one. This sample carries around 60,000 clones, approximately 91% of them seen once, and the ten largest clones take roughly 2.1%. The chain couples TRBV30 to TRBJ2-7; 10 bases are a match to TRBD2. This receptor was taken from a man aged 40-55 years with glioma. This sample comprised PBMCs, obtained from a glioma patient whose treatment included an IDH1 peptide vaccine. The CDR3 spells CAWNLAGASYEQYV. CDR3 nucleotide sequence: TGTGCCTGGAACCTAGCGGGGGCTTCCTACGAGCAGTACGTC.